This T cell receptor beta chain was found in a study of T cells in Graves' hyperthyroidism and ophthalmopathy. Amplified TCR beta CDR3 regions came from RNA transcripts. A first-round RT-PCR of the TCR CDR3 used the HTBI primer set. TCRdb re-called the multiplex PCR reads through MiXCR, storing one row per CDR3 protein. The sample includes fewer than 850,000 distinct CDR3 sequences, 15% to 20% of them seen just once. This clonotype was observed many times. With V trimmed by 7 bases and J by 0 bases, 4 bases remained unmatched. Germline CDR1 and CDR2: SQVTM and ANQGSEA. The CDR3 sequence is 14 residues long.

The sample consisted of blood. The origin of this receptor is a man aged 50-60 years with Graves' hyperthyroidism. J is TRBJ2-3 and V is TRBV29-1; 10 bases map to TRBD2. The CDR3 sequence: CSAGLAASTDTQYF. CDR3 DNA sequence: TGCAGCGCCGGACTAGCGGCTAGCACAGATACGCAGTATTTT.